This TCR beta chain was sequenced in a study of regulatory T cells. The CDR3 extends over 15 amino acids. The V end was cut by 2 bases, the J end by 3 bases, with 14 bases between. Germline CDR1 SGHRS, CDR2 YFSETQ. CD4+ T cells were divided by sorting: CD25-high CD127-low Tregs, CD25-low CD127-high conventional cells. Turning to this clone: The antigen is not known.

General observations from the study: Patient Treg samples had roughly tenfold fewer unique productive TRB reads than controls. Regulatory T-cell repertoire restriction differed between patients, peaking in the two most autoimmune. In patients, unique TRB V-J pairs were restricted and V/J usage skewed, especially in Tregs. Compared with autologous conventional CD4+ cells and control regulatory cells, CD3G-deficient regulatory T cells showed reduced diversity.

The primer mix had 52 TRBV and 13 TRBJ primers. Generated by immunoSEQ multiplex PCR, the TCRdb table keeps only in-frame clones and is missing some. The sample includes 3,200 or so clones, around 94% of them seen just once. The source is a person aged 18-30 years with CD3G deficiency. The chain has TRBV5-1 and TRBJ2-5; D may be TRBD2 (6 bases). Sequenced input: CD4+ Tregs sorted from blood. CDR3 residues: CASSFGAGYKETQYF. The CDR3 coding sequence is TGCGCCAGCAGCTTCGGTGCGGGGTACAAAGAGACCCAGTACTTC.